What follows is one T cell receptor beta chain and its context. The antigen is undetermined. At a deep level, the assay was run. Repertoires were generated with immunoSEQ multiplex PCR, while TCRdb's copy carries only in-frame clones and drops some. Among about 2 million clones listed, roughly 95% were seen once. The CDR3 is 15 amino acids. With 1 base removed from V and 4 bases from J, the gap between germline ends came to 13 bases. Germline V gives CDR1 MGHRA, CDR2 YSYEKL. The sample is drawn from a study of shared clonotypes between healthy human individuals. Regarding the study as a whole: The study found roughly 5% of naive CD4 clonotypes shared across a few donors.

V usage is TRBV4-1 and J usage is TRBJ2-5, with D tentatively TRBD1 (6 bases). Sequencing was done on a sample of naive CD4+ T cells sorted from blood. Subset indicated: CD45RA+ positively selected. The TCR comes from a man aged 18 to 29 in good health. This chain's CDR3 is CASSQGQGRRETQYF. For the CDR3, the DNA is TGCGCCAGCAGCCAAGGCCAGGGGCGGAGAGAGACCCAGTACTTC.